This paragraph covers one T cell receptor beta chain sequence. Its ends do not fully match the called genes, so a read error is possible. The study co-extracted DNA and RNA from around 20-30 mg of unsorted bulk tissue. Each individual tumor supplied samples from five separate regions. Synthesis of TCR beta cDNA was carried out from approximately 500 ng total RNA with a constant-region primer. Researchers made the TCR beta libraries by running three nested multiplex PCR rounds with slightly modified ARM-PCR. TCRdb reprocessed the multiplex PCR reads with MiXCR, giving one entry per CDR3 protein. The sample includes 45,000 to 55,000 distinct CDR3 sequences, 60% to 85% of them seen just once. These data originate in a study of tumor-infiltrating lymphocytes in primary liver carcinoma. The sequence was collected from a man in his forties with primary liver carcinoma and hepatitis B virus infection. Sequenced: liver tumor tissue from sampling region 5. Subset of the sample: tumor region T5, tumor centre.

The CDR3: CAISLVGLAGTGELFF. The CDR3 nucleotides are TGTGCCATCAGCTTAGTGGGGCTAGCAGGAACCGGGGAGCTGTTTTTT. This chain connects TRBV11-2 to TRBJ2-2; D could derive from TRBD1 or TRBD2 (5 bases each). CDR3 size: 16 residues. In germline, CDR1 is SGHAT, CDR2 FQNNGV.